Below, 24 T cell receptor beta chains from the same sample are listed, as sequenced in a study of T cell responses to AZD1222 COVID-19 vaccine. Here immunoSEQ multiplex PCR was the method, and the copy in TCRdb shows in-frame clones only, minus some. The data hold 150,000 to 200,000 clones, with 87% observed a single time. This sample comprised peripheral blood, obtained on day 0 of MenACWY control vaccination. Receptor source: an adult in good health.

The chain recombines TRBV20-1 with TRBJ2-3, with D perhaps TRBD2 (6 bases). In germline, CDR1 is DFQATT, CDR2 SNEGSKA (reference sequence). Trimming removed 7 bases from V and 3 bases from J, with 8 bases in between. The CDR3 consists of 11 residues. CDR3 protein: CSVRGTDTQYF. For the CDR3, the DNA is TGCAGTGTACGGGGGACAGATACGCAGTATTTT.

The chain is built from TRBV10-1 and TRBJ1-5; D remains ambiguous. V lost 9 bases, J lost 0 bases, and 9 bases lay in between. The germline V gene has CDR1 WNHNN and CDR2 SYGVQD (reference sequence). This CDR3 contains 13 residues. The CDR3 DNA follows: TGCGCCAGTCCAAGATATAGCAATCAGCCCCAGCATTTT. It yields the protein CASPRYSNQPQHF.

V and J are TRBV19 and TRBJ1-6; D is possibly TRBD1 (6 bases). CDR1 and CDR2 from the germline V gene are LNHDA and SQIVND (reference sequence). Trimming left V 1 base short and J 7 bases short, with 8 bases between. CDR3 length: 14 residues. CDR3 sequence: CASSIVGGNSPLHF. CDR3 DNA sequence: TGTGCCAGTAGTATAGTAGGGGGGAATTCACCCCTCCACTTT.

The chain links TRBV28 to TRBJ1-4; 7 bases are a match to TRBD1. This CDR3 is built from 14 residues. V gave up 11 bases and J gave up 4 bases; unmatched junction bases: 10. Per germline, CDR1 MDHEN and CDR2 SYDVKM. In DNA form, the CDR3 reads TGTGCCGGCGGACAGGCCGGACGTAATGAAAAACTGTTTTTT. It encodes CAGGQAGRNEKLFF.

The chain combines TRBV7-7 with TRBJ2-1; D is possibly TRBD1 or TRBD2 (5 bases each). The V gene lost 5 bases and the J gene lost 9 bases, with 26 bases spanning the gap. Germline CDR1 and CDR2: SSHAT and FNYEAQ (reference sequence). The CDR3 loop spans 17 amino acids. The CDR3 loop is CASSPQWDLQGVSEQFF. CDR3 coding DNA: TGTGCCAGCAGCCCACAGTGGGACCTTCAAGGAGTCTCTGAGCAGTTCTTC.

The chain employs TRBV27 and TRBJ1-6; 7 bases agree with TRBD1. V trimming: 3 bases; J trimming: 7 bases; junction bases outside the gene matches: 3. Per germline, CDR1 MNHEY and CDR2 SMNVEV (reference sequence). This CDR3 region has 14 residues. The CDR3 DNA reads TGTGCCAGCAGTTTCACAGGGGACAATTCACCCCTCCACTTT. It is translated as CASSFTGDNSPLHF.

V is TRBV6-5 and J is TRBJ1-1; the match to TRBD1 covers 8 bases. After removal of 8 bases from V and 0 bases from J, the junction contained 8 bases not matched to a gene. The CDR3 has 15 residues. Per the germline V gene, CDR1 is MNHEY and CDR2 is SVGAGI. The CDR3 loop reads CASRQGSLMNTEAFF. CDR3 coding DNA: TGTGCCAGCCGACAGGGGTCCCTTATGAACACTGAAGCTTTCTTT.

The chain is built from TRBV19 and TRBJ1-1, with TRBD1 matching over 7 bases. The CDR3 runs 15 residues. V lost 4 bases and J lost 10; bases outside the gene matches: 15. The germline V gene encodes CDR1 LNHDA and CDR2 SQIVND (reference sequence). In DNA, the CDR3 is TGTGCCAGTAGTAGCCCAGGGGGACCTAATATGGGAGCTTTCTTT. Protein: CASSSPGGPNMGAFF.

The V and J genes are TRBV30 and TRBJ2-4, with D tentatively TRBD1 or TRBD2 (5 bases each). The germline CDR1 and CDR2 sequences are GTSNPN and SVGIG (reference sequence). V lost 3 bases and J 11 bases, leaving 20 bases between the germline ends. This CDR3 is 14 amino acids long. The CDR3, as DNA: TGTGCCTGGAGCGCCGCTGGGACCCCCTTCCTTCAGTACTTC. It encodes CAWSAAGTPFLQYF. The full variable domain, with the rest looked up from reference TRBV30 and TRBJ2-4, is SQTIHQWPATLVQPVGSPLSLECTVEGTSNPNLYWYRQAAGRGLQLLFYSVGIGQISSEVPQNLSASRPQDRQFILSSKKLLLSDSGFYLCAWSAAGTPFLQYFGAGTRLSVL.

The chain couples TRBV11-3 to TRBJ1-3; TRBD1 might be the D (5 bases). V gave up 5 bases and J gave up 2 bases, with 13 bases separating them. The CDR3 is 15 residues long. Looked up from germline, CDR1 is SGHNT and CDR2 is YENEEA. CDR3 region: CASSTSGGAGNTIYF. CDR3 bases: TGTGCCAGCAGCACCTCTGGGGGAGCTGGAAACACCATATATTTT.

The V gene is TRBV7-3, the J gene TRBJ2-3, with D perhaps matching TRBD2 (5 bases). V was cut by 2 bases and J by 0 bases, with 9 bases left in between. This CDR3 is 15 amino acids long. The germline V gene has CDR1 SGHTA and CDR2 FQGTGA. The CDR3 region has the DNA TGTGCCAGCAGCTTATTCCAGCGGAGCACAGATACGCAGTATTTT. Its translation: CASSLFQRSTDTQYF.

The rearrangement joins TRBV2 to TRBJ1-1, with D unresolved. The V and J ends lost 3 bases and 5 bases respectively, with 7 bases between them. The CDR3 has 12 amino acids. The germline CDR1 and CDR2 sequences are SNHLY and FYNNEI. CDR3 sequence: CASSDLGTEAFF. CDR3 bases: TGTGCCAGCAGTGACCTGGGGACTGAAGCTTTCTTT.

The chain links TRBV7-2 to TRBJ1-5; D may be TRBD1 (6 bases). Between the trimmed V and J ends, which lost 1 base and 11 bases, there was a span of 18 bases. The length of the CDR3 is 15 residues. Germline V CDR1 and CDR2: SGHTA, FQGNSA. The CDR3 DNA sequence: TGTGCCAGCAGCTTAGGAGGGAGGGGGTCCCCAACCCAGCATTTT. Its translation is CASSLGGRGSPTQHF.

The DNA of the CDR3 is TGTGCCACCAGTGAAGGACAGGGTCCTGATGAGCAGTTCTTC. Translating it yields CATSEGQGPDEQFF. This chain joins TRBV24-1 and TRBJ2-1; 8 bases align to TRBD1. The CDR3 consists of 14 residues. Germline lookup yields CDR1 KGHDR and CDR2 SFDVKD. Losses at the gene ends were 4 bases for V and 8 bases for J; bases not matched to a gene: 6.

This clone was recorded a few times. CDR3 residues: CASSQDIEGSTDTQYF. The CDR3 nucleotides read TGTGCCAGCAGCCAAGATATTGAGGGGAGCACAGATACGCAGTATTTT. This sequence joins TRBV14 and TRBJ2-3; D is tentatively TRBD1 or TRBD2 (5 bases each). The CDR3 totals 16 residues. V was pared by 0 bases and J by 0 bases, with 10 bases between. CDR1 SGHDN and CDR2 FVKESK come from the germline V gene. Based on the CDR3 plus reference TRBV14 and TRBJ2-3, the full variable domain is EAGVTQFPSHSVIEKGQTVTLRCDPISGHDNLYWYRRVMGKEIKFLLHFVKESKQDESGMPNNRFLAERTGGTYSTLKVQPAELEDSGVYFCASSQDIEGSTDTQYFGPGTRLTVL.

This sequence joins TRBV21-1 and TRBJ2-2; the table calls TRBD2, which could not be checked here. TRBV21-1 is a listed pseudogene. This CDR3 region has 15 residues. This chain's CDR3 is CASPREGRNTGELFF. CDR3 DNA sequence: TGTGCCAGCCCCAGAGAGGGCAGAAACACCGGGGAGCTGTTTTTT.

The DNA of the CDR3 is TGTGCCAGCAGTGAAGATCAAACGGGACAGGGGACAGGCTATGGCTACACCTTC. Protein product: CASSEDQTGQGTGYGYTF. The V call is TRBV6-1, the J call TRBJ1-2; 10 bases are shared with TRBD1. Losses at the gene ends were 1 base for V and 4 bases for J; bases not matched to a gene: 12. The CDR3 spans 18 residues. Germline V gives CDR1 MNHNS, CDR2 SASEGT.

The chain joins TRBV2 to TRBJ1-2; 8 bases fit TRBD1. The V segment lost 2 bases and the J segment 7 bases; nucleotides outside the gene matches: 3. Germline V gene data show CDR1 as SNHLY and CDR2 as FYNNEI. The CDR3 covers 13 residues. The CDR3 DNA reads as TGTGCCAGCAGTGAAACGGACAGGGCTGGCTACACCTTC. Translating gives CASSETDRAGYTF. Based on the CDR3 plus reference TRBV2 and TRBJ1-2, the full variable domain is EPEVTQTPSHQVTQMGQEVILRCVPISNHLYFYWYRQILGQKVEFLVSFYNNEISEKSEIFDDQFSVERPDGSNFTLKIRSTKLEDSAMYFCASSETDRAGYTFGSGTRLTVV.

DNA of the CDR3: TGCGCCAGCAGCCCATGGACAGCCCACACCGGGGAGCTGTTTTTT. It yields the protein CASSPWTAHTGELFF. The chain combines TRBV5-1 with TRBJ2-2; TRBD1 is a possible D gene (6 bases). Germline V gene lookup returns CDR1 SGHRS and CDR2 YFSETQ. This CDR3 comprises 15 residues. V was pared by 4 bases and J by 3 bases, with 13 bases between.

J is TRBJ1-3 and V is TRBV12-3 or TRBV12-4; D uncertain. Deletions cut 3 bases from V and 6 bases from J, with 3 bases between. This CDR3 is built from 11 residues. CDR3 nucleotides: TGTGCCAGCAGTTTTTCAAACACCATATATTTT. Encoded protein: CASSFSNTIYF.

The CDR3 protein is CASSDLSGSVGVEYF. In DNA, the CDR3 is TGTGCCAGCAGTGATCTGAGCGGCTCGGTTGGTGTGGAGTACTTC. The chain employs TRBV2 and TRBJ2-7; TRBD2 is a possible D gene (5 bases). Germline CDR1 is SNHLY and CDR2 is FYNNEI. The CDR3 is 15 residues long. The V end lost 3 bases, the J end lost 11 bases, and 23 bases lay between the germline ends.

J is TRBJ2-3 and V is TRBV28; 7 nucleotides align to TRBD2. V lost 8 bases to trimming and J lost 0 bases; unmatched junction nucleotides: 8. Germline V gene sequence: CDR1 MDHEN, CDR2 SYDVKM. The CDR3 has 15 amino acids. CDR3 DNA sequence: TGTGCCAGCTCTGGGGCGGGAGCTAGCACAGATACGCAGTATTTT. Protein sequence: CASSGAGASTDTQYF.

The chain employs TRBV4-1 and TRBJ1-3; D unresolved. Germline loops: CDR1 MGHRA, CDR2 YSYEKL. V was pared by 0 bases and J by 2 bases, with 8 bases between. The CDR3 sequence is 15 residues long. This CDR3 is CASSQDREAGNTIYF. The CDR3 DNA follows: TGCGCCAGCAGCCAAGATCGGGAAGCTGGAAACACCATATATTTT.

This clone has just one count. The chain is built from TRBV29-1 and TRBJ1-2, with D uncertain. Germline V gene lookup returns CDR1 SQVTM and CDR2 ANQGSEA. V dropped 3 bases and J dropped 2 bases, with 7 bases sitting between them. This CDR3 is 12 amino acids long. The CDR3 sequence is CSVDLPNYGYTF. In DNA form, the CDR3 reads TGCAGCGTTGATCTGCCCAACTATGGCTACACCTTC.